These T cell receptor beta chains were read from a single sample in a study of CD8 T cells in ankylosing spondylitis. Via MiXCR, TCRdb re-called the 5' RACE reads, giving one row per CDR3 protein. Of about 500,000 distinct CDR3 sequences listed, approximately 11% are singletons. The sample consisted of blood, either unsorted or a sorted T cell fraction (not recorded which). The source is a male donor with ankylosing spondylitis. Both conserved end residues are part of each CDR3. D genes are given only for firm matches. Where a row states a size, it is once, few, many or the class of an expanded clone; other rows omit it.

v_gene	j_gene	abundance	d_gene	CDR3nt	CDR3aa
TRBV12-3/TRBV12-4	TRBJ1-6	many	.	TGTGCCAGCAGTTTAATCGGGAGCTCCTATAATTCACCCCTCCACTTT	CASSLIGSSYNSPLHF
TRBV27	TRBJ1-2	.	.	TGTGCCAGCAGTTTTGGGCACGAGCAGGGAGCCCCTACAACCTTC	CASSFGHEQGAPTTF
TRBV27	TRBJ2-1	.	TRBD2	TGTGCCAGCAACCTTCTAGCGGGCCCCTACAATGAGCAGTTCTTC	CASNLLAGPYNEQFF
TRBV9	TRBJ2-2	.	.	TGTGCCAGCAGCGTCGCTTCCGGGGAGCTGTTTTTT	CASSVASGELFF
TRBV12-3/TRBV12-4	TRBJ2-7	many	.	TGTGCCAGCAGCACGGACGTAACCTACGAGCAGTACTTC	CASSTDVTYEQYF
TRBV20-1	TRBJ2-1	few	TRBD2	TGCAGTGGAGCTAGCGGGTTTTCCTACAATGAGCAGTTCTTC	CSGASGFSYNEQFF
TRBV7-9	TRBJ1-5	few	.	TGTGCCAGCAGCTTAGCGGACACCCCCTTGAATTTT	CASSLADTPLNF
TRBV7-6	TRBJ2-5	.	.	TGTGCCAGCAGCGTCAGCAAGGAGACCCAGTACTTC	CASSVSKETQYF
TRBV5-1	TRBJ2-1	few	.	TGCGCCAGCCGGGGCGGTGAGCAGTTCTTC	CASRGGEQFF
TRBV3-1	TRBJ1-2	.	.	TGTGCCAGCAGCCAAAGCGGGGGCGAGGGCTACACCTTC	CASSQSGGEGYTF
TRBV3-1	TRBJ1-2	.	.	TGTGCCAGCACCATGGGCGGTCTCTATGGCTACACCTTC	CASTMGGLYGYTF
TRBV27	TRBJ1-1	.	TRBD1	TGTGCCAGCAGTTGGGACAGAACTAACACTGAAGCTTTCTTT	CASSWDRTNTEAFF
TRBV7-9	TRBJ1-1	.	TRBD1	TGTGCCAGCACCTCAGACAGGGTCGGGGCCGGGAACACTGAAGCTTTCTTT	CASTSDRVGAGNTEAFF
TRBV18	TRBJ1-4	.	.	TGTGCCAGCTCACCGGACTACCTTGCAACTAATGAAAAACTGTTTTTT	CASSPDYLATNEKLFF
TRBV7-9	TRBJ1-2	many	.	TGTGCCAGCAGCCTTTCCCAGGGCTATGGCTACACCTTC	CASSLSQGYGYTF
TRBV12-3/TRBV12-4	TRBJ1-6	many	.	TGTGCCAGCAGTGCTAGTAATTCACCCCTCCACTTT	CASSASNSPLHF
TRBV12-3/TRBV12-4	TRBJ1-2	many	.	TGTGCCAGCAGTTATTCCGGGGAGAACTATGGCTACACCTTC	CASSYSGENYGYTF
TRBV27	TRBJ2-1	few	.	TGTGCCAGCAGTCCCGGGGTCCCATCCTACAATGAGCAGTTCTTC	CASSPGVPSYNEQFF
TRBV12-3/TRBV12-4	TRBJ2-4	.	.	TGTGCCAGCAGTCTGAGGGCCTCTCTTTCCAAAAACATTCAGTACTTC	CASSLRASLSKNIQYF
TRBV7-9	TRBJ1-3	many	.	TGTGCCAGCAGCCCCAACTCTGGAAACACCATATATTTT	CASSPNSGNTIYF
TRBV11-1	TRBJ2-3	few	TRBD1	TGTGCCAGCAGCTTAGATTGGGGACAGGGCACAGATACGCAGTATTTT	CASSLDWGQGTDTQYF
TRBV12-3/TRBV12-4	TRBJ2-1	many	TRBD2	TGTGCCAGCAGTTTCGGGACTAGCGGGGCCATTGAGCAGTTCTTC	CASSFGTSGAIEQFF
TRBV7-7	TRBJ2-5	many	TRBD1	TGTGCCAGCAGCTTAGCTGGACAGGCAGGAGAGACCCAGTACTTC	CASSLAGQAGETQYF
TRBV29-1	TRBJ2-7	few	.	TGCAGCGTTGAACTAGGGACACCCTACGAGCAGTACTTC	CSVELGTPYEQYF
TRBV20-1	TRBJ2-7	few	TRBD2	TGCAGTGCTAGAGATCTGCGACTAGCGGTCTACGAGCAGTACTTC	CSARDLRLAVYEQYF
TRBV2	TRBJ2-1	many	.	TGTGCCAGCACGGACGATGACAATGAGCAGTTCTTC	CASTDDDNEQFF
TRBV4-1	TRBJ2-3	.	.	TGCGCCAGCAGCCAAGACAAGGGTTTAGCCACAGATACGCAGTATTTT	CASSQDKGLATDTQYF
TRBV7-9	TRBJ2-1	many	.	TGTGCCAGCAGCTTAGAAGCTGGTGAGCAGTTCTTC	CASSLEAGEQFF
TRBV11-2	TRBJ1-1	few	.	TGTGCCAGCAGCTTAATACCCCCTGGGGTGAACACTGAAGCTTTCTTT	CASSLIPPGVNTEAFF
TRBV14	TRBJ2-1	few	.	TGTGCCAGCAGCCAAGATGTGCGCAGCTCCTACAATGAGCAGTTCTTC	CASSQDVRSSYNEQFF
TRBV5-6	TRBJ1-5	.	.	TGTGCCAGCAGCTTGCACAGCTTGAATCAGCCCCAGCATTTT	CASSLHSLNQPQHF
TRBV5-1	TRBJ1-4	.	TRBD1	TGCGCCAGCAGCTCCGGGACAGGGAATGAAAAACTGTTTTTT	CASSSGTGNEKLFF
TRBV7-6	TRBJ1-1	few	.	TGTGCCAGCAGCCCGGGACATACCCCTGAAACTGAAGCTTTCTTT	CASSPGHTPETEAFF
TRBV25-1	TRBJ2-6	few	.	TGTGCCAGCAGCCCGTGGGGGCCCGGGGCCAACGTCCTGACTTTC	CASSPWGPGANVLTF
TRBV12-3/TRBV12-4	TRBJ2-5	many	.	TGTGCCAGCAGGCACACAGGGGAGGGGGAGACCCAGTACTTC	CASRHTGEGETQYF
TRBV5-1	TRBJ1-1	many	TRBD1	TGCGCCAGCAGCATCAGCGCAGGGGGCGGAGCAGCTTTCTTT	CASSISAGGGAAFF
TRBV24-1	TRBJ2-2	.	.	TGTGCCACCAGTGCCGTGGAGAACACCGGGGAGCTGTTTTTT	CATSAVENTGELFF
TRBV29-1	TRBJ1-5	.	TRBD1	TGCAGCGTTGACAGGGGGAACGGTCAGCCCCAGCATTTT	CSVDRGNGQPQHF
TRBV7-8	TRBJ1-4	.	TRBD1	TGTGCCAGCAGCTTAGATGGGACAGGGGTTGAAAAACTGTTTTTT	CASSLDGTGVEKLFF
TRBV4-1	TRBJ1-6	few	.	TGCGCCAGCAGCCATGGATTCCAGGGAGGTTACGATTCACCCCTCCACTTT	CASSHGFQGGYDSPLHF
TRBV9	TRBJ2-3	few	TRBD2	TGTGCCAGCAGCCCCAGACTAGCGGAGCTCGTAGCTGTGCAGTATTTT	CASSPRLAELVAVQYF
TRBV6-5	TRBJ2-1	many	TRBD1	TGTGCCAGCAGTTACGGGACAGGGGTCTCCAATGAGCAGTTCTTC	CASSYGTGVSNEQFF
TRBV7-9	TRBJ1-3	.	.	TGTGCCAGCAGCTCCCGGGACACACCTGGAAACACCATATATTTT	CASSSRDTPGNTIYF
TRBV7-9	TRBJ2-5	few	TRBD2	TGTGCCAGCAGCTTAGGACTAGCGGGAATGGGAGAGACCCAGTACTTC	CASSLGLAGMGETQYF
TRBV14	TRBJ2-5	.	TRBD2	TGTGCCAGCAGCCAACGACTAGCGGTCCAAGAGACCCAGTACTTC	CASSQRLAVQETQYF
TRBV7-9	TRBJ1-2	many	.	TGTGCCAGCAGCGCGACAGACCTCTATGGCTACACCTTC	CASSATDLYGYTF
TRBV12-3/TRBV12-4	TRBJ2-1	.	TRBD2	TGTGCCAGCAGTTTAAACGCGGGAGGGTACAATGAGCAGTTCTTC	CASSLNAGGYNEQFF
TRBV12-3/TRBV12-4	TRBJ1-2	few	.	TGTGCCAGCAGCCGCGCGGGGCAGGGCTATGGCTACACCTTC	CASSRAGQGYGYTF
TRBV25-1	TRBJ2-1	.	.	TGTGCCAGCAGTGTTGGTAGGCTGGGGGAGCAGTTCTTC	CASSVGRLGEQFF
TRBV5-4	TRBJ1-2	once	.	TGTGCCAGCAGCTTGGAGGCCGGAGAGGGCTACACCTTC	CASSLEAGEGYTF
TRBV4-1	TRBJ2-5	.	TRBD2	TGCGCCAGCAGCGCCGGGACTAGCTGGGAGACCCAGTACTTC	CASSAGTSWETQYF
TRBV27	TRBJ1-6	many	TRBD1	TGTGCCAGCAGGAAACAGGGGGCGCCGAATTCACCCCTCCACTTT	CASRKQGAPNSPLHF
TRBV20-1	TRBJ2-1	few	TRBD2	TGCAGTGCTAGGGCTAGCGGGAGTTCCGCCTACAATGAGCAGTTCTTC	CSARASGSSAYNEQFF
TRBV5-1	TRBJ2-5	few	TRBD2	TGCGCCAGCACCCCTAGCGGGAGTGGGGAGACCCAGTACTTC	CASTPSGSGETQYF